What follows are 8 T cell receptor beta chains derived from one specimen sequenced in a study of long-term antiretroviral therapy in people with HIV. With survey level as its setting, the immunoSEQ assay was v3.0. The assay was immunoSEQ multiplex PCR, and TCRdb's table has in-frame clones only and misses some. The top ten hold about 5.6% of the sample, which has fewer than 25,000 clones, around 84% seen once. Sample: unsorted PBMCs, taken 4.4 years after starting antiretroviral therapy. The receptors originated from a man younger than 45 with HIV.

This clone was seen just once. The rearrangement joins TRBV6-6 to TRBJ2-7; D is tentatively TRBD1 or TRBD2 (5 bases each). The V gene's germline CDR1 is MNHNY and CDR2 SVGAGI (reference sequence). V was cut by 2 bases and J by 2 bases, with 10 bases left in between. This CDR3 spans 14 amino acids. Written as DNA, the CDR3 is TGTGCCAGCAGTTACGGGGGTTGGGCCTACGAGCAGTACTTC. Translated, it gives CASSYGGWAYEQYF.

This clone was seen once. The CDR3 DNA sequence: TGTGCCAGCAGTGAGAGACCCCGGACTAGCGTGGCCAAAAACATTCAGTACTTC. The encoded protein is CASSERPRTSVAKNIQYF. V gene TRBV2 combines with J gene TRBJ2-4; TRBD2 matches 9 bases. Trimming took 3 bases from V and 1 from J; bases not matched to a gene: 10. The CDR3 contains 18 residues. Germline CDR1 reads SNHLY; CDR2 reads FYNNEI.

The V gene is TRBV11-2, the J gene TRBJ2-7, with D unresolved. This CDR3 has 13 residues. Looked up from germline, CDR1 is SGHAT and CDR2 is FQNNGV. V lost 4 bases and J lost 3, with 10 bases in between. The CDR3 protein is CASSSEWGYEQYF. The CDR3 DNA follows: TGTGCCAGCAGCTCTGAATGGGGCTACGAGCAGTACTTC.

The J gene is TRBJ2-7, the V gene TRBV7-6; TRBD1 agrees at 8 bases. Looked up from germline, CDR1 is SGHVS and CDR2 is FNYEAQ. The CDR3 has 15 amino acids. J lost 3 bases, V lost 1 base, and 5 bases had no gene match. The CDR3 DNA reads TGTGCCAGCAGCTTAGGGCAGGGGGCGGACTACGAGCAGTACTTC. It specifies CASSLGQGADYEQYF.

The genes are TRBV6-5 and TRBJ2-1, with D possibly being TRBD1 or TRBD2 (5 bases each). CDR3 length: 15 residues. V was cut by 6 bases and J by 5 bases, with 17 bases left in between. Germline assignment: CDR1 MNHEY and CDR2 SVGAGI. The DNA for the CDR3 is TGTGCCAGCAGGGAGCTGGGGACGGAACACAATGAGCAGTTCTTC. Translating it yields CASRELGTEHNEQFF.

J is TRBJ1-2 and V is TRBV13; 9 bases are a match to TRBD1. The CDR3 runs 15 residues. Per the germline V gene, CDR1 is PRHDT and CDR2 is FYEKMQ (reference sequence). The ends lost 5 bases at V and 6 bases at J; junction bases unmatched: 10. For the CDR3, the DNA is TGTGCCAGCAGCGCGGGACAGGGTACGAGGGATGGCTACACCTTC. It yields the protein CASSAGQGTRDGYTF.

J is TRBJ1-1 and V is TRBV29-1; TRBD1 agrees at 7 bases. This CDR3 has 13 amino acids. The germline gives CDR1 SQVTM, CDR2 ANQGSEA. V lost 6 bases, J lost 1 base, and 5 bases stayed unmatched. The CDR3 DNA sequence: TGCAGCGTGACGCGGGACAGGAACACTGAAGCTTTCTTT. Encoded protein: CSVTRDRNTEAFF.

A note on this clone: One end of the junction does not line up with germline, which may come from a read error. The chain links TRBV4-1 to TRBJ2-1; possibly TRBD1 for D (6 bases). The CDR3 is 12 amino acids. The germline CDR1 and CDR2 sequences are MGHRA and YSYEKL. The CDR3 reads CASNQQGNEQFF. For the CDR3, the DNA is TGCGCCAGCAACCAACAGGGTAATGAGCAGTTCTTC.